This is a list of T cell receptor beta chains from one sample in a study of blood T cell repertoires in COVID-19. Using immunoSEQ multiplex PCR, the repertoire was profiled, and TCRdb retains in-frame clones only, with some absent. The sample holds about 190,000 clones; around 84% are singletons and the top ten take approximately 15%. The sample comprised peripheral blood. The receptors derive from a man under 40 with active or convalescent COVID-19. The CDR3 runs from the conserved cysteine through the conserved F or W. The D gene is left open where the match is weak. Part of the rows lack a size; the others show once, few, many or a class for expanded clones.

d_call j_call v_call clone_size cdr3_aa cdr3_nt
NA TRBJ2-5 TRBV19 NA CASRRTEQETQYF TGTGCCAGTAGACGGACAGAGCAAGAGACCCAGTACTTC
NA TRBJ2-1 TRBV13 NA CASSSPGDEQFF TGTGCCAGCAGTTCGCCGGGGGATGAGCAGTTCTTC
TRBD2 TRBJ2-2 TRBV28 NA CASKQGLAGENTGELFF TGTGCCAGCAAACAGGGACTAGCGGGGGAGAACACCGGGGAGCTGTTTTTT
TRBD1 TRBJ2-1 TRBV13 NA CASSPGQGAVNEQFF TGTGCCAGCAGCCCCGGACAGGGGGCGGTTAATGAGCAGTTCTTC
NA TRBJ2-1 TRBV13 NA CASTSGVANEQFF TGTGCCAGCACCTCGGGGGTGGCCAATGAGCAGTTCTTC
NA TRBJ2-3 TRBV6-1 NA CASSEYGRVDPVPDTQYF TGTGCCAGCAGTGAATACGGCAGGGTAGATCCAGTCCCAGATACGCAGTATTTT
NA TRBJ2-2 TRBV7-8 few CASSLARLATGANTGELFF TGTGCCAGCAGCTTAGCGCGGCTAGCTACGGGTGCGAACACCGGGGAGCTGTTTTTT
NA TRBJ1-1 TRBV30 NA CAWSPRLSVEAFF TGTGCCTGGAGCCCCCGGTTGTCGGTCGAAGCTTTCTTT
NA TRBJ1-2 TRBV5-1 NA CASSLGPDSAYGYTF TGCGCCAGCAGCTTGGGGCCCGACAGCGCCTATGGCTACACCTTC
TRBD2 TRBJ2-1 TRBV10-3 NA CAISDSLAGAVDEQFF TGTGCCATCAGTGACTCACTAGCGGGAGCGGTCGATGAGCAGTTCTTC
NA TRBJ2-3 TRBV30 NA CAWSVSRDSLTDTQYF TGTGCCTGGAGTGTTTCCCGGGACTCTCTCACAGATACGCAGTATTTT
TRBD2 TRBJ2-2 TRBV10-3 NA CAIREGQDGELFF TGTGCCATACGGGAGGGGCAGGACGGGGAGCTGTTTTTT
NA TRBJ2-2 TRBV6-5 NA CASNRNTGELFF TGTGCCAGCAACAGGAACACCGGGGAGCTGTTTTTT
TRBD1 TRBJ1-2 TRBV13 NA CASSFRGQVFNYGYTF TGTGCCAGCAGCTTCCGGGGACAGGTTTTTAACTATGGCTACACCTTC
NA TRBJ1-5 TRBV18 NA CASSQGGGANQPQHF TGTGCCAGCTCACAGGGGGGGGGCGCCAATCAGCCCCAGCATTTT
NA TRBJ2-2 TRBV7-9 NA CASSWGLKGITGELFF TGTGCCAGCAGCTGGGGGCTAAAGGGGATCACCGGGGAGCTGTTTTTT
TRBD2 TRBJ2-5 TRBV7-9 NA CASSLTSGEGGETQYF TGTGCCAGCAGCTTAACTAGCGGGGAAGGTGGAGAGACCCAGTACTTC
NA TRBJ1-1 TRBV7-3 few CASSLGHSNTEAFF TGTGCCAGCAGCTTAGGACATTCCAACACTGAAGCTTTCTTT
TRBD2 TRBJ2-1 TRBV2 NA CASRQAGAVNEQFF TGTGCCAGCAGGCAAGCGGGAGCAGTCAATGAGCAGTTCTTC
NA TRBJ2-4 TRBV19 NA CASSMGDTLAKNIQYF TGTGCCAGTAGTATGGGGGACACCTTAGCCAAAAACATTCAGTACTTC
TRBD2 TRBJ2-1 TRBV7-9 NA CASSGGLAGFQENEQFF TGTGCCAGCAGCGGCGGACTAGCGGGCTTTCAGGAAAATGAGCAGTTCTTC
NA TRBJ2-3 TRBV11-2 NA CASSFSVGGTDTQYF TGTGCCAGCAGCTTTAGTGTCGGGGGCACAGATACGCAGTATTTT
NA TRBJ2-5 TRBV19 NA CASSIPRETQYF TGTGCCAGTAGTATCCCCCGAGAGACCCAGTACTTC
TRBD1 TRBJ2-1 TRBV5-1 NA CASSLGQGTYNEQFF TGCGCCAGCAGCTTGGGACAGGGTACCTACAATGAGCAGTTCTTC
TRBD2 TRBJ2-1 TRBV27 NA CASSPTSGGGNEQFF TGTGCCAGCAGCCCGACTAGCGGGGGTGGGAATGAGCAGTTCTTC
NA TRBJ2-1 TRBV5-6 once CASSSLANEQFF TGTGCCAGCAGCTCATTAGCCAATGAGCAGTTCTTC
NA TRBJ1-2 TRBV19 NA CASSITSSVPANYGYTF TGTGCCAGTAGTATTACCTCCTCGGTCCCCGCTAACTATGGCTACACCTTC
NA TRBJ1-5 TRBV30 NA CAWTKTGAYQPQHF TGTGCCTGGACCAAGACAGGAGCCTATCAGCCCCAGCATTTT
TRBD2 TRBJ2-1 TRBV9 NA CASSANSGSSYNEQFF TGTGCCAGCAGCGCGAATAGCGGGAGCTCCTACAATGAGCAGTTCTTC
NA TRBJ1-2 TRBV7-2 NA CASTLGGGFSYGYTF TGTGCCAGCACCCTAGGGGGGGGTTTCTCCTATGGCTACACCTTC
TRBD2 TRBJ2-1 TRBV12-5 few CASGSLAGYYNEQFF TGTGCTAGTGGCTCCCTAGCGGGATACTACAATGAGCAGTTCTTC
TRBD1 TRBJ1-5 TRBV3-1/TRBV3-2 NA CASSQGVLQGGQPQHF TGTGCCAGCAGCCAAGGGGTTTTACAGGGGGGACAGCCCCAGCATTTT
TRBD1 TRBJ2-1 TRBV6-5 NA CASTGTGNYNEQFF TGTGCCAGCACCGGGACAGGGAACTACAATGAGCAGTTCTTC
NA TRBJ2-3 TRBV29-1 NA CNVGQGPGSRTDTQYF TGCAACGTGGGGCAGGGTCCCGGCAGCCGCACAGATACGCAGTATTTT
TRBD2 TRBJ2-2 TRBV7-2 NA CASSLIPLAGTNTGELFF TGTGCCAGCAGCTTAATTCCTCTAGCGGGGACGAACACCGGGGAGCTGTTTTTT
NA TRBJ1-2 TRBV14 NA CASSLQGYYGYTF TGTGCCAGCAGCTTACAGGGTTACTATGGCTACACCTTC